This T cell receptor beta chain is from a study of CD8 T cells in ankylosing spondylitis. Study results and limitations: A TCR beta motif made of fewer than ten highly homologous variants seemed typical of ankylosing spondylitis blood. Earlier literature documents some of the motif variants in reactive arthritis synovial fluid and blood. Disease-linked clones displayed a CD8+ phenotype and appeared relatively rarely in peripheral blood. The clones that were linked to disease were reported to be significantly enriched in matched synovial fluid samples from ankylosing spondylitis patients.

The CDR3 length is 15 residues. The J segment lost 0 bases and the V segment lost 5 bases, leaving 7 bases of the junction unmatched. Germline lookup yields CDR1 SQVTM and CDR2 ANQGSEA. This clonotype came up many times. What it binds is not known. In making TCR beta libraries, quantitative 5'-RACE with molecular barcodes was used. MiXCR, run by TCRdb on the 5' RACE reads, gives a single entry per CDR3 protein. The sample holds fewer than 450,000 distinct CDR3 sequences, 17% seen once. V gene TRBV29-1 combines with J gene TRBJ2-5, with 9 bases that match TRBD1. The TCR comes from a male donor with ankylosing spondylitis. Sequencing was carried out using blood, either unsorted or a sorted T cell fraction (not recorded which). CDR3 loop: CSVCPGTGNQETQYF. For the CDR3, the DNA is TGCAGCGTTTGCCCCGGGACAGGGAACCAAGAGACCCAGTACTTC.